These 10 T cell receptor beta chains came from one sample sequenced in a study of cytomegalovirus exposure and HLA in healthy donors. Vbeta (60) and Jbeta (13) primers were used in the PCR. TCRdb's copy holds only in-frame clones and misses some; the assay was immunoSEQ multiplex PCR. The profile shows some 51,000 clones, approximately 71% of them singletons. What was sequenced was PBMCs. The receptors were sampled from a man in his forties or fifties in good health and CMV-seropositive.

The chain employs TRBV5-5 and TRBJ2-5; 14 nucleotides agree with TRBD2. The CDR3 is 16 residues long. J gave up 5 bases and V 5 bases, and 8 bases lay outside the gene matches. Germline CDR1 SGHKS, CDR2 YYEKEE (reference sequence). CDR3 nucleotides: TGTGCCAGCAGTCTGACTAGCGGGGGGGCGGGTGAGACCCAGTACTTC. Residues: CASSLTSGGAGETQYF.

In DNA, the CDR3 is TGTGCCAGCAGCTTGCGGGGGGCGGCCTACGAGCAGTACTTC. It translates to CASSLRGAAYEQYF. The genes are TRBV5-6 and TRBJ2-7; a possible D gene is TRBD2 (7 bases). V was pared by 1 base and J by 2 bases, with 10 bases between. CDR1 SGHDT and CDR2 YYEEEE come from the germline V gene. This CDR3 comprises 14 residues.

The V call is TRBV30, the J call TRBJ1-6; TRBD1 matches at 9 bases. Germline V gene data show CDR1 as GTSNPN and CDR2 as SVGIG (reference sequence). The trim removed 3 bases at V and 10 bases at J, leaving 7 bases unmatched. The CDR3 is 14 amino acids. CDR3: CAWSPTTGGSPLHF. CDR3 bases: TGTGCCTGGAGCCCGACGACAGGGGGATCACCCCTCCACTTT.

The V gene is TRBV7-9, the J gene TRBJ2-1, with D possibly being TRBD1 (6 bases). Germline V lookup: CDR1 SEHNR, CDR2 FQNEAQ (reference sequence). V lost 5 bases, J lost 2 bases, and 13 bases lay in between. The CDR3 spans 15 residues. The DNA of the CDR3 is TGTGCCAGCAGCAATCAACAGGGTCCCTACAATGAGCAGTTCTTC. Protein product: CASSNQQGPYNEQFF.

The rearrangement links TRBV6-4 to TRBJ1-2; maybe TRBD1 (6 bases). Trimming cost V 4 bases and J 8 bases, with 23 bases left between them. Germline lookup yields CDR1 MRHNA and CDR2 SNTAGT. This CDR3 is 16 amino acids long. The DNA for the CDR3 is TGTGCCAGCAGTGCCACGGGGGGCCTTACGGCAGCCGGCTACACCTTC. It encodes CASSATGGLTAAGYTF.

Written as DNA, the CDR3 is TGTGCCAGTAGTCCGAACGGGGCGGGGGGAACAGATACGCAGTATTTT. It codes for CASSPNGAGGTDTQYF. This rearrangement joins TRBV19 to TRBJ2-3; 8 nucleotides line up with TRBD2. Unmatched junction bases numbered 10, after V lost 5 bases and J lost 3 bases. The germline V gene encodes CDR1 LNHDA and CDR2 SQIVND (reference sequence). The CDR3 extends over 16 amino acids. The entire variable domain, with the rest obtained from reference TRBV19 and TRBJ2-3, is as follows: DGGITQSPKYLFRKEGQNVTLSCEQNLNHDAMYWYRQDPGQGLRLIYYSQIVNDFQKGDIAEGYSVSREKKESFPLTVTSAQKNPTAFYLCASSPNGAGGTDTQYFGPGTRLTVL.

CDR3 residues: CASSRGGDEQYF. The CDR3 bases are TGTGCCAGCTCCCGAGGGGGGGACGAGCAGTACTTC. This chain connects TRBV18 to TRBJ2-7; maybe TRBD2 (7 bases). This CDR3 has 12 residues. The germline V gene encodes CDR1 KGHSH and CDR2 LQKENI. Trimming took off 6 bases at V and 5 bases at J, with 11 bases between the two ends. The whole variable domain, filled in from reference TRBV18 and TRBJ2-7, reads NAGVMQNPRHLVRRRGQEARLRCSPMKGHSHVYWYRQLPEEGLKFMVYLQKENIIDESGMPKERFSAEFPKEGPSILRIQQVVRGDSAAYFCASSRGGDEQYFGPGTRLTVT.

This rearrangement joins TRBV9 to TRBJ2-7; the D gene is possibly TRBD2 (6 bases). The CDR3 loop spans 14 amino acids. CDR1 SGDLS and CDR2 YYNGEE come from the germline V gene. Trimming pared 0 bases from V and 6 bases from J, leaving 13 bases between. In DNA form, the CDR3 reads TGTGCCAGCAGCGTAGGTACGGAGGGCATCGAGCAGTACTTC. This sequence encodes CASSVGTEGIEQYF.

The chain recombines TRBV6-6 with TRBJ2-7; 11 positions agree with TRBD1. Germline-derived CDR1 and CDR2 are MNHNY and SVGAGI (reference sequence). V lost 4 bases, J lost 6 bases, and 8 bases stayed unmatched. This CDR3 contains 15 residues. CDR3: CASSSGDRGWPEQYF. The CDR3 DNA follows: TGTGCCAGCAGTTCTGGGGACAGGGGGTGGCCCGAGCAGTACTTC.

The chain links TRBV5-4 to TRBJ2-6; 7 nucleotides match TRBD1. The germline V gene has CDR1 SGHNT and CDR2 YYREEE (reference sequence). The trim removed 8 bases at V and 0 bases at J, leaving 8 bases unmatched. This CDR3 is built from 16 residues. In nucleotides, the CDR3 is TGTGCCAGTCTTGGGACAGCAATCTCTGGGGCCAACGTCCTGACTTTC. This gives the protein CASLGTAISGANVLTF.